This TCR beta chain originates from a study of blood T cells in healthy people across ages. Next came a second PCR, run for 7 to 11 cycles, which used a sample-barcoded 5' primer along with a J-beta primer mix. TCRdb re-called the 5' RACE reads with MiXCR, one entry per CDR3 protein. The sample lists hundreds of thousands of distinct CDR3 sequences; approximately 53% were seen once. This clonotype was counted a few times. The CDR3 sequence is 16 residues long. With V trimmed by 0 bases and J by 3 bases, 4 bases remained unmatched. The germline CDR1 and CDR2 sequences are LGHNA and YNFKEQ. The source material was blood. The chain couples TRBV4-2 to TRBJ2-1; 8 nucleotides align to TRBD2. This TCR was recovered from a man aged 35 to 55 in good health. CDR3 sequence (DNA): TGTGCCAGCAGCCAAGATCTACGGGGGGGCTACAATGAGCAGTTCTTC. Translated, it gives CASSQDLRGGYNEQFF.